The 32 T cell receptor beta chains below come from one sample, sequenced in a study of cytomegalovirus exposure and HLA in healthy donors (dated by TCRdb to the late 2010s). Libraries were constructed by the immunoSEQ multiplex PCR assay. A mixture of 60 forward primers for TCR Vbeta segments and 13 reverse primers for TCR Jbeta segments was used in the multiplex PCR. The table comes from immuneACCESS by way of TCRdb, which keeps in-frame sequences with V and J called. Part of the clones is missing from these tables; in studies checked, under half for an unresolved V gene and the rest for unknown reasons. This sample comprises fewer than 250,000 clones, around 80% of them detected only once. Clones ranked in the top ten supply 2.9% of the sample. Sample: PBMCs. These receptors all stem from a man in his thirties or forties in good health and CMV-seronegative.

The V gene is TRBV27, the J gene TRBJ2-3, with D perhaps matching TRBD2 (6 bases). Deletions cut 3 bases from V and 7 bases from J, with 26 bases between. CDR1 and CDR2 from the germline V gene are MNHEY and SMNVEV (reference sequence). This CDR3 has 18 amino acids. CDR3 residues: CASSFLAGIDSRGYTQYF. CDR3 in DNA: TGTGCCAGCAGTTTTTTGGCGGGGATCGACAGTAGGGGATATACGCAGTATTTT.

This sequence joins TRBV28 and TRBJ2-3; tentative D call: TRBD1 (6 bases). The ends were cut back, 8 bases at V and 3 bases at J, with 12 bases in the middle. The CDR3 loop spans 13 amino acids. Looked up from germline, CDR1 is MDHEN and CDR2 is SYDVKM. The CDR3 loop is CASGYRVTDTQYF. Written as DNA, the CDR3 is TGTGCCAGCGGATACAGGGTTACAGATACGCAGTATTTT. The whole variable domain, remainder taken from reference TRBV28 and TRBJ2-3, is DVKVTQSSRYLVKRTGEKVFLECVQDMDHENMFWYRQDPGLGLRLIYFSYDVKMKEKGDIPEGYSVSREKKERFSLILESASTNQTSMYLCASGYRVTDTQYFGPGTRLTVL.

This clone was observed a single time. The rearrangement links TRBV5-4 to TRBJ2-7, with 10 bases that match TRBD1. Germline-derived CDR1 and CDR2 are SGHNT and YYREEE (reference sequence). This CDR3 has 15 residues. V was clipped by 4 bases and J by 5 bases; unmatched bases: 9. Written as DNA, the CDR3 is TGTGCCAGCAGCGCTACACGGACAGGGGGGCACGAGCAGTACTTC. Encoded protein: CASSATRTGGHEQYF.

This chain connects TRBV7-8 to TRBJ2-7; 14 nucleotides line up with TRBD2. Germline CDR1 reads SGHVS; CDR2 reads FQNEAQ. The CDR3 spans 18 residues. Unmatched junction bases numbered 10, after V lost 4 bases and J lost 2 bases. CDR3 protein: CASSSLTSGGAVPYEQYF. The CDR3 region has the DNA TGTGCCAGCAGCTCGCTGACTAGCGGGGGGGCCGTACCCTACGAGCAGTACTTC.

CDR3 in DNA: TGTGCCAGCAGCTATCAGGTTTGGGGTCGGGGGGAGACCCAGTACTTC. Protein sequence: CASSYQVWGRGETQYF. V usage is TRBV7-9 and J usage is TRBJ2-5, with D possibly matching TRBD2 (6 bases). This CDR3 is built from 16 residues. Germline assignment: CDR1 SEHNR and CDR2 FQNEAQ (reference sequence). V lost 4 bases, J lost 5 bases, and 20 bases lay in between. The full variable domain, with the rest looked up from reference TRBV7-9 and TRBJ2-5, is DTGVSQNPRHKITKRGQNVTFRCDPISEHNRLYWYRQTLGQGPEFLTYFQNEAQLEKSRLLSDRFSAERPKGSFSTLEIQRTEQGDSAMYLCASSYQVWGRGETQYFGPGTRLLVL.

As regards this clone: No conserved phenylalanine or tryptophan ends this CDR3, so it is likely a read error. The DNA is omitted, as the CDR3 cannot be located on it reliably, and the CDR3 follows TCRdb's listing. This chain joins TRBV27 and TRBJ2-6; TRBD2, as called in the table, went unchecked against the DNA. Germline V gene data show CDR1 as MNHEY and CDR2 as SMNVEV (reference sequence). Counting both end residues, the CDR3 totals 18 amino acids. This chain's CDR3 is CASKGGGFEAEGLLRAVL.

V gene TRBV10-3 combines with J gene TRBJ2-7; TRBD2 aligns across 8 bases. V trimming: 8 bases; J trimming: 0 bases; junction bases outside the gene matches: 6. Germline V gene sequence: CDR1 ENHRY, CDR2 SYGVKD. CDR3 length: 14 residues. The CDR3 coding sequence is TGTGCCATCCGAGTAGCGGGGAACTCCTACGAGCAGTACTTC. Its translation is CAIRVAGNSYEQYF.

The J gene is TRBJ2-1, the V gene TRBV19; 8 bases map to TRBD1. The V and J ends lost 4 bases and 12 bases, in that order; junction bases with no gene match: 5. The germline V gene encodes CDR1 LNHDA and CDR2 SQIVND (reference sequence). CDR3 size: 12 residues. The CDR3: CASSNWGTGQFF. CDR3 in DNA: TGTGCCAGTAGTAATTGGGGGACAGGGCAGTTCTTC.

CDR3 sequence: CASSFRTRPFYEQYF. CDR3 coding DNA: TGTGCCAGCAGCTTCAGGACTAGACCTTTCTACGAGCAGTACTTC. The genes are TRBV13 and TRBJ2-7; 7 nucleotides line up with TRBD2. The CDR3 totals 15 residues. The V segment lost 3 bases and the J segment 3 bases; nucleotides outside the gene matches: 8. Germline V gene data show CDR1 as PRHDT and CDR2 as FYEKMQ (reference sequence).

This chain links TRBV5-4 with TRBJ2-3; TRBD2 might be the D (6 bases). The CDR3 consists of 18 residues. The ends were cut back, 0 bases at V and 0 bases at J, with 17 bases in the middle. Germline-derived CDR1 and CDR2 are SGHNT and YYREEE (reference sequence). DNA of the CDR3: TGTGCCAGCAGCTTGGAGGAGGGAAGGATAATAAGCACAGATACGCAGTATTTT. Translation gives CASSLEEGRIISTDTQYF.

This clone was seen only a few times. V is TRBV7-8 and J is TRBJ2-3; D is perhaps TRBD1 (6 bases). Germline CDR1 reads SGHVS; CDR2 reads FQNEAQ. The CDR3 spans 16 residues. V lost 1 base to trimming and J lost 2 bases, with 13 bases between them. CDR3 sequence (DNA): TGTGCCAGCAGCTTAGGGGGGCCCGGGGCCACAGATACGCAGTATTTT. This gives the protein CASSLGGPGATDTQYF.

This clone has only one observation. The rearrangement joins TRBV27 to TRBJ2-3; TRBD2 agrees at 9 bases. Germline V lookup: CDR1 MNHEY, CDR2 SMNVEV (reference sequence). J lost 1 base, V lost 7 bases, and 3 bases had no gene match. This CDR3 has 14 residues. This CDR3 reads CASKAGGGTDTQYF. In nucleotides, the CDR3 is TGTGCCAGCAAGGCGGGGGGGGGCACAGATACGCAGTATTTT.

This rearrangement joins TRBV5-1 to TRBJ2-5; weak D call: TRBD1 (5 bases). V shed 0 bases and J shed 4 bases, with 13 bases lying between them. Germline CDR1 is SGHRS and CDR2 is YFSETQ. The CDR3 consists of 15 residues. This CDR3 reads CASSLATSDRETQYF. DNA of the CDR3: TGCGCCAGCAGCTTGGCTACAAGTGACAGAGAGACCCAGTACTTC. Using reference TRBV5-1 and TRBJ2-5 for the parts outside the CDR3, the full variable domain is KAGVTQTPRYLIKTRGQQVTLSCSPISGHRSVSWYQQTPGQGLQFLFEYFSETQRNKGNFPGRFSGRQFSNSRSEMNVSTLELGDSALYLCASSLATSDRETQYFGPGTRLLVL.

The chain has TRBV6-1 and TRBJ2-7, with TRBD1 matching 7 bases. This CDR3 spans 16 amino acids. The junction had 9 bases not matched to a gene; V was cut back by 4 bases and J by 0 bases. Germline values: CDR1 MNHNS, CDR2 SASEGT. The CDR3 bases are TGTGCCAGCAGTGGGCTTCCGGGACAGAGCTCCTACGAGCAGTACTTC. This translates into CASSGLPGQSSYEQYF.

The CDR3 region is CASSGQSTNEKLFF. The CDR3 DNA sequence: TGCGCCAGCAGCGGACAGTCAACTAATGAAAAACTGTTTTTT. The rearrangement links TRBV5-1 to TRBJ1-4; weak D call: TRBD1 (6 bases). With 4 bases removed from V and 0 bases from J, the gap between germline ends came to 7 bases. CDR3 length equals 14 residues. In germline, CDR1 is SGHRS, CDR2 YFSETQ. Full variable domain (outside the CDR3, taken from reference TRBV5-1 and TRBJ1-4): KAGVTQTPRYLIKTRGQQVTLSCSPISGHRSVSWYQQTPGQGLQFLFEYFSETQRNKGNFPGRFSGRQFSNSRSEMNVSTLELGDSALYLCASSGQSTNEKLFFGSGTQLSVL.

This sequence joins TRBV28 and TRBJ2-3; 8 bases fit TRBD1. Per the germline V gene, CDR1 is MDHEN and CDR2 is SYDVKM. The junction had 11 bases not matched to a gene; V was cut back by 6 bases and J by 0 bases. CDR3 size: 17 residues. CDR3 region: CASSRTPRGLSTDTQYF. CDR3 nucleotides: TGTGCCAGCAGCCGCACCCCCAGGGGGCTCAGCACAGATACGCAGTATTTT.

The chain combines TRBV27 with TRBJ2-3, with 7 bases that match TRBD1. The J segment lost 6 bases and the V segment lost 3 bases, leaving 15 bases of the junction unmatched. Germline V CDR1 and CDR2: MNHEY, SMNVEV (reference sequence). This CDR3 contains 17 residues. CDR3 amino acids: CASSFSSRTGERDTQYF. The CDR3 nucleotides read TGTGCCAGCAGTTTTTCCTCCCGGACAGGCGAGCGGGATACGCAGTATTTT.

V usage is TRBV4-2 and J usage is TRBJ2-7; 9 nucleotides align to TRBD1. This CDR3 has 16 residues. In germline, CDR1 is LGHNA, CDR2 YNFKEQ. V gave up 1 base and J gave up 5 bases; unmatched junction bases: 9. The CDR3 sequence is CASSQVPGTGSDEQYF. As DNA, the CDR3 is TGTGCCAGCAGCCAAGTACCCGGGACAGGGAGCGACGAGCAGTACTTC.

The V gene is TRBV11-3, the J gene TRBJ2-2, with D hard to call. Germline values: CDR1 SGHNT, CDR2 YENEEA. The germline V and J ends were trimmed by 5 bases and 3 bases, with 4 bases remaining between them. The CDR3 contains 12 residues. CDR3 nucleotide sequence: TGTGCCAGCAGCCCGTACACCGGGGAGCTGTTTTTT. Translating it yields CASSPYTGELFF.

The CDR3 bases are TGTGCCAGCAGTTTACGGTCAGGGGGGAGTTCCAATGAAAAACTGTTTTTT. It translates to CASSLRSGGSSNEKLFF. This sequence joins TRBV27 and TRBJ1-4, with 7 bases identical to TRBD1. Germline CDR1 MNHEY, CDR2 SMNVEV (reference sequence). This CDR3 spans 17 amino acids. J gave up 5 bases and V 2 bases, and 11 bases lay outside the gene matches.

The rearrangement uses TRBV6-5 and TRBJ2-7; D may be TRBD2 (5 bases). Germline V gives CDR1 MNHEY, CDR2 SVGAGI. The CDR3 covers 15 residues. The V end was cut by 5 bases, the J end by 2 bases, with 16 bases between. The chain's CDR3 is CASSNRERAPYEQYF. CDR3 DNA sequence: TGTGCCAGCAGTAACCGGGAACGGGCCCCCTACGAGCAGTACTTC.

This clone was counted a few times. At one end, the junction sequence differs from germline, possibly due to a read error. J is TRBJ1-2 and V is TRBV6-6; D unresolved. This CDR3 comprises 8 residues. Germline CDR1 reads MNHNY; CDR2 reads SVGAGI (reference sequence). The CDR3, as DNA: TGTGCCAGCGGGCGTTTGGCCTTC. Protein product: CASGRLAF.

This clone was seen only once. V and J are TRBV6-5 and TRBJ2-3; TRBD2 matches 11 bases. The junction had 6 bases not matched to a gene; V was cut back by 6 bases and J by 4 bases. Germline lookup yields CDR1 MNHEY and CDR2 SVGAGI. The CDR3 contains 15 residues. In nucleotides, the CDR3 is TGTGCCAGCAGGCGTAGCGGGGGGGATGCAGATACGCAGTATTTT. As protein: CASRRSGGDADTQYF.

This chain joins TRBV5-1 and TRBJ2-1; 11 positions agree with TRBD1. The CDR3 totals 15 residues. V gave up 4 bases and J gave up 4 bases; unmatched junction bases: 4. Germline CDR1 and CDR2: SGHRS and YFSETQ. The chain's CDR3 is CASSPGTGGYNEQFF. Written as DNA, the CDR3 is TGCGCCAGCAGCCCCGGGACAGGGGGATACAATGAGCAGTTCTTC.

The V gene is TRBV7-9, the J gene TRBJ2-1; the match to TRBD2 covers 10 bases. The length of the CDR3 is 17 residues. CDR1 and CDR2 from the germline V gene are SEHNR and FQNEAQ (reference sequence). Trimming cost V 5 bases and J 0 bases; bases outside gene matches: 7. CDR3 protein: CASSGLADKISYNEQFF. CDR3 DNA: TGTGCCAGCAGCGGACTAGCGGATAAGATCTCCTACAATGAGCAGTTCTTC. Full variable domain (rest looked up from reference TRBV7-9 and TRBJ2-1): DTGVSQNPRHKITKRGQNVTFRCDPISEHNRLYWYRQTLGQGPEFLTYFQNEAQLEKSRLLSDRFSAERPKGSFSTLEIQRTEQGDSAMYLCASSGLADKISYNEQFFGPGTRLTVL.

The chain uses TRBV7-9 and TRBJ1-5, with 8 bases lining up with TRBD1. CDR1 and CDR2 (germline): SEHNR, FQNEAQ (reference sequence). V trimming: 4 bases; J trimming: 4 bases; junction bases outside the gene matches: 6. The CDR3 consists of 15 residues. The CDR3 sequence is CASSSWTGRNQPQHF. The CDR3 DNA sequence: TGTGCCAGCAGCTCGTGGACAGGGAGGAATCAGCCCCAGCATTTT.

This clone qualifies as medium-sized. CDR3 protein: CASSISGGATDTQYF. DNA of the CDR3: TGTGCCAGCAGCATTAGCGGGGGGGCGACAGATACGCAGTATTTT. The chain couples TRBV28 to TRBJ2-3; 11 bases line up with TRBD2. The V and J ends lost 6 bases and 3 bases, in that order; junction bases with no gene match: 5. The CDR3 runs 15 residues. CDR1 MDHEN and CDR2 SYDVKM come from the germline V gene.

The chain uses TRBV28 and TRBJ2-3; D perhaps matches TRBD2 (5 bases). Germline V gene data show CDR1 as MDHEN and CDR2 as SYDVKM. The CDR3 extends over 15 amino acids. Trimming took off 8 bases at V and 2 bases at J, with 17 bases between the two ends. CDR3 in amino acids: CASLKGRTYTDTQYF. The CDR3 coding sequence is TGTGCCAGCCTTAAGGGCCGGACTTACACAGATACGCAGTATTTT.

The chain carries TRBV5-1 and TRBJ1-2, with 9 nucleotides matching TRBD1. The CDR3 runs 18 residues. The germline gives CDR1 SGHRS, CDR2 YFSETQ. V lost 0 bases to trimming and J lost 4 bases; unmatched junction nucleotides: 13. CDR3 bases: TGCGCCAGCAGCTTGGCCAGGTTCTCGGACAGGGGAAGCTATGGCTACACCTTC. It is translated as CASSLARFSDRGSYGYTF.

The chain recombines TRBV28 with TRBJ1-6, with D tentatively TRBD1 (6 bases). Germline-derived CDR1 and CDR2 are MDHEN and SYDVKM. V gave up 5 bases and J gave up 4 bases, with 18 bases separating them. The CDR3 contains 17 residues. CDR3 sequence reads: CASSPPSGQFYNSPLHF. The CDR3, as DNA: TGTGCCAGCAGTCCACCCTCCGGACAGTTTTATAATTCACCCCTCCACTTT.

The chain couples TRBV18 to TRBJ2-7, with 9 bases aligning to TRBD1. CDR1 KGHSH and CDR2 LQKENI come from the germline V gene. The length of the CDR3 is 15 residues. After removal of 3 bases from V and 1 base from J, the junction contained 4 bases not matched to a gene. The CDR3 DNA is TGTGCCAGCTCACCCCCGGGACAGGGTTCCTACGAGCAGTACTTC. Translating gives CASSPPGQGSYEQYF.

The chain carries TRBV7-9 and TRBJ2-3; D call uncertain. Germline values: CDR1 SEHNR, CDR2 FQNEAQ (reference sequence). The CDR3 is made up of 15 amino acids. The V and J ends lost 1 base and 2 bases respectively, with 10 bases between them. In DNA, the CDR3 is TGTGCCAGCAGCTTAGTGGGCCTGAACACAGATACGCAGTATTTT. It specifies CASSLVGLNTDTQYF.